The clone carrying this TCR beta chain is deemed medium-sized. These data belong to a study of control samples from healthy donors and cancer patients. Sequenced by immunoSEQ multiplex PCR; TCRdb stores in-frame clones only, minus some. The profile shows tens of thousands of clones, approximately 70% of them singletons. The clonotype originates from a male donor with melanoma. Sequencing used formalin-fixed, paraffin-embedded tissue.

The CDR3 sequence is CASSPYWGSPEQFF. The CDR3 nucleotides are TGTGCCAGCAGTCCCTATTGGGGGAGTCCCGAGCAGTTCTTC. The chain employs TRBV9 and TRBJ2-1; D is possibly TRBD1 or TRBD2 (5 bases each). In germline, CDR1 is SGDLS, CDR2 YYNGEE. Trimming shortened V by 5 bases and J by 10 bases, and 19 bases separated the two germline ends. The CDR3 has 14 amino acids.